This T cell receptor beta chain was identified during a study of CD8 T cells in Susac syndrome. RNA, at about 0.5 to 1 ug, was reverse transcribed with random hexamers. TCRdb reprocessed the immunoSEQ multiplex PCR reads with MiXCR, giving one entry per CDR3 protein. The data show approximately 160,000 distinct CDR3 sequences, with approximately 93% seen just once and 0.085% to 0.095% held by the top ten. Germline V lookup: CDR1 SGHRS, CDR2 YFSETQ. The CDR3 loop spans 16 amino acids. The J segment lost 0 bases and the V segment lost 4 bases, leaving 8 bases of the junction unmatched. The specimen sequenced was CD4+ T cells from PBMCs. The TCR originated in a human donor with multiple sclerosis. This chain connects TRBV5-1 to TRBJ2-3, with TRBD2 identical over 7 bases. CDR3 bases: TGCGCCAGCAGCCCCCTAGCGGATCCTAGCACAGATACGCAGTATTTT. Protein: CASSPLADPSTDTQYF.